The present T cell receptor beta chain was sequenced within a study of T cell responses to AZD1222 COVID-19 vaccine. Study-level information: Second-dose timings of about 4 or about 12 weeks were pooled.

Findings and caveats of the study: Clonal diversity was possibly underestimated, and white British individuals and females predominated among donors. The number of AZD1222 recipients seropositive at baseline was only five to seven. Rises in breadth and depth of Spike-specific TCRs came after two AZD1222 doses.

A single count supports this clone. Its antigen is unknown. The germline V gene encodes CDR1 SGHNT and CDR2 YYREEE (reference sequence). The germline V and J ends were trimmed by 7 bases and 5 bases, with 16 bases remaining between them. The CDR3 contains 13 residues. Sequencing used immunoSEQ multiplex PCR; TCRdb keeps in-frame clones, though not all of them. The sample shows about 170,000 clones, about 89% of them seen only once. The specimen was peripheral blood, collected on day 0 of AZD1222 vaccination. The sequence derives from an adult in good health. The gene calls are TRBV5-4 and TRBJ2-7, with a tentative D call TRBD1 (6 bases). CDR3 nucleotides: TGTGCCAGCCATACAGGGCATGGGGACGAGCAGTACTTC. Residues: CASHTGHGDEQYF. Using reference TRBV5-4 and TRBJ2-7 for the parts outside the CDR3, the full variable domain is ETGVTQSPTHLIKTRGQQVTLRCSSQSGHNTVSWYQQALGQGPQFIFQYYREEENGRGNFPPRFSGLQFPNYSSELNVNALELDDSALYLCASHTGHGDEQYFGPGTRLTVT.